This T cell receptor (beta chain) was recovered during a study of OX40 agonist ivuxolimab in advanced cancers. Study in general: Patients received the agonistic anti-OX40 (CD134) antibody ivuxolimab.

V lost 3 bases to trimming and J lost 1 base, with 7 bases between them. Germline CDR1 and CDR2: SSHAT and FNYEAQ (reference sequence). CDR3 length: 13 residues. Study results and caveats: Expanded clones belonging to CD8+ T cells outnumbered, on average, those of CD4+.

Sequenced by immunoSEQ multiplex PCR; TCRdb stores in-frame clones only, minus some. This sample has roughly 29,000 clones, with 75% to 90% found just once. As to this clone: The antigen remains undetermined.

This receptor was taken from an adult with an advanced solid tumor such as melanoma, head and neck, liver or kidney cancer. The source material was CD4+ or CD8+ T cells sorted from blood, sampled in a trial of the OX40 agonist ivuxolimab. The V call is TRBV7-7, the J call TRBJ2-7, with D hard to call. CDR3 nucleotides: TGTGCCAGCAGCTTGTCTGGGTCCTACGAGCAGTACTTC. It specifies CASSLSGSYEQYF.